This passage covers 20 T cell receptor beta chains from one sample sequenced in a study of OX40 agonist ivuxolimab in advanced cancers. Assay used: immunoSEQ multiplex PCR; TCRdb lists only in-frame clones, some missing. The table has almost 70,000 clones, about 89% seen once. The sequencing here drew on CD4+ or CD8+ T cells sorted from blood, taken in a trial of the OX40 agonist ivuxolimab. All receptors come from an adult with an advanced solid tumor such as melanoma, head and neck, liver or kidney cancer.

The chain couples TRBV28 to TRBJ1-2; no firm D call. The ends were cut back, 3 bases at V and 4 bases at J, with 15 bases in the middle. CDR3 length: 15 residues. CDR1 and CDR2 (germline): MDHEN, SYDVKM. The DNA for the CDR3 is TGTGCCAGCAGTTTCATGGTCAGACTACCCTATGGCTACACCTTC. Encoded protein: CASSFMVRLPYGYTF.

CDR3 in amino acids: CASSQTLAGVEQYF. The CDR3 coding sequence is TGTGCCAGCAGCCAAACTCTAGCGGGAGTCGAGCAGTACTTC. This sequence joins TRBV16 and TRBJ2-7; 10 positions agree with TRBD2. CDR1 and CDR2 (germline): KGHSY, FQNENV. CDR3 length equals 14 residues. The ends lost 2 bases at V and 6 bases at J; junction bases unmatched: 4.

The V gene is TRBV7-6, the J gene TRBJ2-3; D is possibly TRBD2 (5 bases). Germline-derived CDR1 and CDR2 are SGHVS and FNYEAQ. The CDR3 spans 16 residues. Trimming cost V 7 bases and J 2 bases, with 19 bases left between them. The DNA of the CDR3 is TGTGCCAGCACTAATTGGCGGCTAGCCTACACAGATACGCAGTATTTT. Translation gives CASTNWRLAYTDTQYF.

This chain uses TRBV23-1 with TRBJ2-7, with a possible D match to TRBD2 (6 bases). TRBV23-1 is flagged as an ORF with uncertain function. The CDR3 extends over 14 amino acids. Deletions cut 7 bases from V and 4 bases from J, with 17 bases between. The CDR3, as DNA: TGCGCCAGCACCAATGGAGGGGCGAGATACGAGCAGTACTTC. This encodes CASTNGGARYEQYF.

The chain employs TRBV2 and TRBJ2-3; weak D call: TRBD1 (6 bases). V lost 7 bases and J 4 bases, leaving 12 bases between the germline ends. This CDR3 region has 13 residues. Per germline, CDR1 SNHLY and CDR2 FYNNEI. The CDR3 nucleotides read TGTGCCAGCAACCAGGGGCACGCAGATACGCAGTATTTT. It encodes CASNQGHADTQYF.

This chain connects TRBV9 to TRBJ2-5, with 7 bases lining up with TRBD1. The CDR3 length is 15 residues. The germline V gene has CDR1 SGDLS and CDR2 YYNGEE. The J segment lost 4 bases and the V segment lost 1 base, leaving 7 bases of the junction unmatched. The CDR3 DNA follows: TGTGCCAGCAGCGTAACCTCGTCAGGGGGAGAGACCCAGTACTTC. Its translation: CASSVTSSGGETQYF.

The J gene is TRBJ2-7, the V gene TRBV6-5; D assignment may be TRBD1 or TRBD2 (5 bases each). CDR1 and CDR2 from the germline V gene are MNHEY and SVGAGI. The CDR3 covers 15 residues. The V gene lost 6 bases and the J gene lost 3 bases, with 18 bases spanning the gap. CDR3 sequence reads: CASSDPGRRGYEQYF. CDR3 nucleotides: TGTGCCAGCAGCGACCCGGGACGGCGAGGCTACGAGCAGTACTTC.

The chain is built from TRBV11-2 and TRBJ2-3; tentative D call: TRBD2 (6 bases). V lost 3 bases to trimming and J lost 6 bases, with 10 bases between them. Germline loops: CDR1 SGHAT, CDR2 FQNNGV. The CDR3 covers 13 residues. This CDR3 is CASSFSDYDTQYF. CDR3 nucleotide sequence: TGTGCCAGCAGCTTTTCGGACTACGATACGCAGTATTTT.

The chain is built from TRBV7-3 and TRBJ2-1, with 7 bases fitting TRBD1. After removal of 5 bases from V and 0 bases from J, the junction contained 4 bases not matched to a gene. The CDR3 runs 15 residues. Germline assignment: CDR1 SGHTA and CDR2 FQGTGA. CDR3 sequence (DNA): TGTGCCAGCAGCCTGACAGGGAGCTCCTACAATGAGCAGTTCTTC. Translating it yields CASSLTGSSYNEQFF.

The chain couples TRBV4-2 to TRBJ2-1, with no clear D. Trimming left V 1 base short and J 6 bases short, with 13 bases between. The CDR3 extends over 15 amino acids. The germline V gene has CDR1 LGHNA and CDR2 YNFKEQ. CDR3 DNA sequence: TGTGCCAGCAGCCAAGGGACCGAGGTCGGCAATGAGCAGTTCTTC. This codes for CASSQGTEVGNEQFF.

This chain connects TRBV2 to TRBJ1-2; TRBD1 agrees at 10 bases. With 8 bases clipped from V and 7 bases from J, the junction kept 10 bases outside the gene matches. Per germline, CDR1 SNHLY and CDR2 FYNNEI. The CDR3 has 14 residues. The CDR3 reads CASRDRGEGSGYTF. CDR3 nucleotides: TGTGCCAGCCGGGACAGGGGTGAGGGATCTGGCTACACCTTC.

V and J are TRBV11-2 and TRBJ1-5; TRBD1 is a possible D gene (5 bases). The CDR3 is 16 amino acids. The V gene lost 1 base and the J gene lost 0 bases, with 10 bases spanning the gap. CDR1 SGHAT and CDR2 FQNNGV come from the germline V gene. CDR3 protein: CASSLGGTGSNQPQHF. DNA for the CDR3: TGTGCCAGCAGCTTAGGGGGCACGGGTAGCAATCAGCCCCAGCATTTT.

This clone came up once. The rearrangement links TRBV6-6 to TRBJ2-7, with D tentatively TRBD2 (5 bases). V lost 10 bases and J lost 6, with 19 bases in between. From germline, CDR1 is MNHNY and CDR2 SVGAGI (reference sequence). The CDR3 contains 13 residues. The CDR3 nucleotides read TGTGCCACCTTCCTCCCGGACTTTTCCGAGCAGTACTTC. Amino acids: CATFLPDFSEQYF.

CDR3: CASSATGGANQPQHF. The CDR3 DNA reads TGTGCCAGTAGCGCGACAGGGGGCGCGAATCAGCCCCAGCATTTT. The chain links TRBV19 to TRBJ1-5; 10 bases fit TRBD1. With V trimmed by 6 bases and J by 4 bases, 6 bases remained unmatched. This CDR3 is built from 15 residues. CDR1 and CDR2 (germline): LNHDA, SQIVND (reference sequence).

This clone was seen more than once but under ten times. The chain carries TRBV19 and TRBJ2-7; D is possibly TRBD1 or TRBD2 (5 bases each). The germline V gene encodes CDR1 LNHDA and CDR2 SQIVND (reference sequence). Trimming cost V 2 bases and J 3 bases, with 11 bases left between them. The CDR3 has 14 amino acids. The CDR3 region is CASSISGTGYEQYF. Written as DNA, the CDR3 is TGTGCCAGTAGTATATCCGGGACCGGCTACGAGCAGTACTTC.

V is TRBV28 and J is TRBJ2-4; D unclear. Trimming left V 6 bases short and J 0 bases short, with 6 bases between. The CDR3 has 13 amino acids. Germline V gene lookup returns CDR1 MDHEN and CDR2 SYDVKM. CDR3 in DNA: TGTGCCAGCAGAAAAATAGCCAAAAACATTCAGTACTTC. It translates to CASRKIAKNIQYF.

A note on this clone: Germline is not matched at one junction end, which may reflect a read error. The chain joins TRBV7-7 to TRBJ2-2; either TRBD1 or TRBD2 may fit D (5 bases each). Looked up from germline, CDR1 is SSHAT and CDR2 is FNYEAQ (reference sequence). This CDR3 comprises 17 residues. The CDR3, as DNA: TGTGCTAGCAGCTCCGGAGGTGACAGTTCGAACACCGGGGAGCTGTTTTTT. Its protein product is CASSSGGDSSNTGELFF. The full variable domain, completed using reference TRBV7-7 and TRBJ2-2, is GAGVSQSPRYKVTKRGQDVTLRCDPISSHATLYWYQQALGQGPEFLTYFNYEAQPDKSGLPSDRFSAERPEGSISTLTIQRTEQRDSAMYRCASSSGGDSSNTGELFFGEGSRLTVL.

The V and J genes are TRBV14 and TRBJ2-6; D is perhaps TRBD2 (6 bases). The CDR3 length is 16 residues. Trimming took 10 bases from V and 4 from J, leaving 20 bases between them. Germline CDR1 SGHDN, CDR2 FVKESK. CDR3 coding DNA: TGTGCCACCCTTCTAAGGCGGGGTTCCGGGGCCAACGTCCTGACTTTC. It is translated as CATLLRRGSGANVLTF.

On this clone: Different DNA sequences within this sample yield the same CDR3. The V gene is TRBV5-1, the J gene TRBJ2-2, with D tentatively TRBD2 (6 bases). This CDR3 region has 15 residues. V was trimmed by 0 bases and J by 0 bases, leaving 6 bases between them. Germline V CDR1 and CDR2: SGHRS, YFSETQ. The CDR3: CASSLAGANTGELFF. In DNA form, the CDR3 reads TGCGCCAGCAGCTTGGCGGGGGCGAACACCGGGGAGCTGTTTTTT. Variable domain in full (rest from reference TRBV5-1 and TRBJ2-2): KAGVTQTPRYLIKTRGQQVTLSCSPISGHRSVSWYQQTPGQGLQFLFEYFSETQRNKGNFPGRFSGRQFSNSRSEMNVSTLELGDSALYLCASSLAGANTGELFFGEGSRLTVL.

The chain carries TRBV30 and TRBJ2-1; D is undetermined. The germline V and J ends were trimmed by 5 bases and 6 bases, with 17 bases remaining between them. The CDR3 has 14 amino acids. Germline V lookup: CDR1 GTSNPN, CDR2 SVGIG (reference sequence). CDR3 coding DNA: TGTGCCTGGCCTTCCCCCGAGCTGGGCAATGAGCAGTTCTTC. It is translated as CAWPSPELGNEQFF. The full variable domain, rest sourced from reference TRBV30 and TRBJ2-1, is SQTIHQWPATLVQPVGSPLSLECTVEGTSNPNLYWYRQAAGRGLQLLFYSVGIGQISSEVPQNLSASRPQDRQFILSSKKLLLSDSGFYLCAWPSPELGNEQFFGPGTRLTVL.